This entry is about one T cell receptor beta chain. This table comes from immunoSEQ multiplex PCR, and its TCRdb copy is limited to in-frame clones, with some not included. The table records more than 300,000 clones, around 89% of them present only once. These data are taken from a study of blood T cell repertoires in COVID-19. The CDR3 totals 12 residues. CDR1 is SGDLS, CDR2 YYNGEE, per germline. V lost 4 bases, J lost 7 bases, and 3 bases stayed unmatched. This receptor was taken from a woman aged 18-29 years who had recovered from COVID-19. J is TRBJ1-1 and V is TRBV9; TRBD1 matches 8 bases. Sequencing was done on a sample of PBMCs or T cells enriched from blood (not recorded which). The CDR3 loop reads CASSHGQGEAFF. CDR3 DNA sequence: TGTGCCAGCAGCCACGGACAGGGTGAAGCTTTCTTT.